The entry that follows covers one T cell receptor beta chain sequence. Germline V CDR1 and CDR2: GTSNPN, SVGIG (reference sequence). The J segment lost 5 bases and the V segment lost 2 bases, leaving 11 bases of the junction unmatched. This CDR3 has 16 residues. The data belong to a study of control samples from healthy donors and cancer patients. Measured with immunoSEQ multiplex PCR; TCRdb has only the in-frame clones, and not every one. The data show about 130,000 clones, 91% seen once. The J gene is TRBJ1-4, the V gene TRBV30; TRBD1 agrees at 7 bases. Material: blood. This clonotype was sampled from a man younger than 30 in good health. CDR3 sequence (DNA): TGTGCCTGGAGTCGACGCTTCAGGGGGGGAAATGAAAAACTGTTTTTT. This translates into CAWSRRFRGGNEKLFF.